These T cell receptor beta chains were read from a single sample in a study of cytomegalovirus exposure and HLA in healthy donors. This table comes from immunoSEQ multiplex PCR, and its TCRdb copy is limited to in-frame clones, with some not included. The sample carries about 150,000 clones, more than 75% recorded once. Material: PBMCs. These receptors came from a male donor in good health and CMV-seronegative. The CDR3 runs from the conserved cysteine through the conserved F or W. D genes are given only for firm matches. For some rows the clone size is stated as once, few or many, or as a class when expanded; others skip it.

clone size,J gene,V gene,D gene,CDR3 DNA,CDR3 protein
-,TRBJ2-7,TRBV29-1,-,TGCAGCGTTGAAGCCCCTAGCTCCTACGAGCAGTACTTC,CSVEAPSSYEQYF
-,TRBJ2-1,TRBV27,TRBD2,TGTGCCAGCAGAACAGCGGGAGCTTACAATGAGCAGTTCTTC,CASRTAGAYNEQFF
-,TRBJ2-7,TRBV6-6,TRBD1,TGTGCCAGCAGTTACCCACCCTGGAAGGGGGCTAGGGAGCAGTACTTC,CASSYPPWKGAREQYF
-,TRBJ2-1,TRBV7-3,-,TGTGCCAGCAGTCCCAATGGGGGCAGTTCCTACAATGAGCAGTTCTTC,CASSPNGGSSYNEQFF
-,TRBJ1-6,TRBV5-5,TRBD1,TGTGCCAGCAGCTTGGTCTCCGGGACAGGGGTGTGGAATTCACCCCTCCACTTT,CASSLVSGTGVWNSPLHF
-,TRBJ2-1,TRBV18,-,TGTGCCAGCTCACCAACCGGACTAAGCTACAATGAGCAGTTCTTC,CASSPTGLSYNEQFF
-,TRBJ1-2,TRBV7-8,-,TGTGCCAGCAGCTCCCGGACAGCTAACTATGGCTACACCTTC,CASSSRTANYGYTF
-,TRBJ2-2,TRBV11-2,TRBD2,TGTGCCAGCAGCTTCGCTAGCGGGAGCACCGGGGAGCTGTTTTTT,CASSFASGSTGELFF
-,TRBJ2-2,TRBV9,TRBD2,TGTGCCAGCAGCGCCGGACTAGCGGGAGTCACCGGGGAGCTGTTTTTT,CASSAGLAGVTGELFF
once,TRBJ2-7,TRBV7-3,TRBD2,TGTGCCAGCAGCTTAGACGCGGGAGCCTACGAGCAGTACTTC,CASSLDAGAYEQYF
-,TRBJ2-1,TRBV19,-,TGTGCCAGTAGTAGAGGGAATGAGCAGTTCTTC,CASSRGNEQFF
-,TRBJ1-2,TRBV6-6,-,TGTGCCGGCATTGGGGCATGGCAGGGGCATGGCTACACCTTC,CAGIGAWQGHGYTF
-,TRBJ2-2,TRBV27,TRBD1,TGTGCCAGCAGCCGAGGACAGGGACACCTCCCCGGGGAGCTGTTTTTT,CASSRGQGHLPGELFF
once,TRBJ2-7,TRBV6-5,-,TGTGCCAGCAGTGGCACTCATCCGGGTCCCAGAACTCACTTC,CASSGTHPGPRTHF
-,TRBJ2-7,TRBV10-3,-,TGTGCCATCACCCAAGCTGAATCCTACGAGCAGTACTTC,CAITQAESYEQYF
-,TRBJ1-2,TRBV6-6,TRBD1,TGTGCCAGCAGTTCGCGGACAGGCCCTAACTATGGCTACACCTTC,CASSSRTGPNYGYTF
few,TRBJ1-4,TRBV7-9,-,TGTGCCAGCACCGAAAGGGGACAACCTAATGAAAAACTGTTTTTT,CASTERGQPNEKLFF
-,TRBJ1-5,TRBV7-9,-,TGTGCCAGCAGCGGCAGACGGGATCAGCCCCAGCATTTT,CASSGRRDQPQHF
-,TRBJ1-1,TRBV11-2,TRBD1,TGTGCCAGCAGCTCACGGACAGGGGGCAGGACGAACACTGAAGCTTTCTTT,CASSSRTGGRTNTEAFF
once,TRBJ2-5,TRBV27,TRBD2,TGTGCCAGCAACCCGACTAGCGGGAGCTTCCGGGAGACCCAGTACTTC,CASNPTSGSFRETQYF
-,TRBJ2-7,TRBV20-1,-,TGCAGTGCCACCCCCCAGGTCGAGCAGTACTTC,CSATPQVEQYF
-,TRBJ1-2,TRBV9,-,TGTGCCAGCAGCGTTGGTAGCAGGGCAACCTCTAACTATGGCTACACCTTC,CASSVGSRATSNYGYTF
-,TRBJ2-1,TRBV28,TRBD2,TGTGCCAGCAGTTTATTGGTGGTAGCGGGAGATTTCGGGAGAGAGCAGTTCTTC,CASSLLVVAGDFGREQFF
-,TRBJ2-7,TRBV4-1,TRBD2,TGCGCCAGCAGCCTGACTAGCGGGAGTTTTAACGAGCAGTACTTC,CASSLTSGSFNEQYF
-,TRBJ1-1,TRBV6-5,-,TGTGCCAGCAGGGACAACACGCCGAGCACTGAAGCTTTCTTT,CASRDNTPSTEAFF
-,TRBJ1-1,TRBV6-1,TRBD1,TGTGCCAGCACCAGACAGGGGACTAACACTGAAGCTTTCTTT,CASTRQGTNTEAFF
-,TRBJ2-1,TRBV4-3,TRBD2,TGCGCCAGCAGCCAAGGGGCCAGCGGGAGGAACAATGAGCAGTTCTTC,CASSQGASGRNNEQFF
-,TRBJ1-2,TRBV5-6,-,TGTGCCAGCAGCCCAGGGAGGCGGGGTCTTATTTCCTATGGCTACACCTTC,CASSPGRRGLISYGYTF
few,TRBJ2-7,TRBV7-2,-,TGTGCCAGCAGCTTAACAAGGAGCTCCTACGAGCAGTACTTC,CASSLTRSSYEQYF
-,TRBJ1-2,TRBV28,-,TGTGCCAGCAGTTTGGGAGGGGAATATGGCTACACCTTC,CASSLGGEYGYTF
-,TRBJ2-5,TRBV6-6,-,TGTGCCAGCACTAATAGTTTAGAGACCCAGTACTTC,CASTNSLETQYF
few,TRBJ2-1,TRBV29-1,-,TGCAGCGTTGAACCGCAGGGGGGCGAGCAGTTCTTC,CSVEPQGGEQFF
-,TRBJ1-5,TRBV27,-,TGTGCCAGCAGGCGAGGGGGTACGAGCAATCAGCCCCAGCATTTT,CASRRGGTSNQPQHF
-,TRBJ2-1,TRBV27,-,TGTGCCAGCAGCAAGACCGGGACTGCCTTCGAGCAGTTCTTC,CASSKTGTAFEQFF
-,TRBJ2-7,TRBV7-2,TRBD2,TGTGCCAGCAGCCGGACTAGCGGGATCTACGAGCAGTACTTC,CASSRTSGIYEQYF
-,TRBJ1-6,TRBV23-1,TRBD1,TGCGCCAGCAGTCTCCGGGACAGCCTAATTATATCTACGGATTCACCCCTCCACTTT,CASSLRDSLIISTDSPLHF